Sequencing of this TCR beta chain was carried out in a study of blood T cell repertoires in COVID-19. The overall study: The study drew acute and convalescent COVID-19 samples from the United States, Italy and Spain.

Measured with immunoSEQ multiplex PCR; TCRdb has only the in-frame clones, and not every one. This sample has tens of thousands of clones, with approximately 88% found just once. Germline lookup yields CDR1 MGHRA and CDR2 YSYEKL. The CDR3 contains 16 residues. The ends lost 3 bases at V and 8 bases at J; junction bases unmatched: 6. The sequence was collected from a human donor in a cohort sampled during active COVID-19. The sample was peripheral blood. The chain carries TRBV4-1 and TRBJ2-1; TRBD2 matches 14 bases. In DNA, the CDR3 is TGCGCCAGCAGCCACGGACTAGCGGGAGGTGGGGATGAGCAGTTCTTC. This codes for CASSHGLAGGGDEQFF.